This T cell receptor (beta chain) was obtained from a study of T cells expressing NK-cell markers. Turning to the study itself: In sorted CD3+CD56+NKG2C+, CD3+CD56+NKG2C- and CD3+CD56-NKG2C+ T cells, TCR beta repertoires were obtained.

CDR3 size: 16 residues. CDR1 and CDR2 (germline): SGHRS, YFSETQ. Scientists made TCR beta cDNA using 5'RACE template switching with UMIs. TCRdb re-called the 5' RACE reads and shows each CDR3 protein once, DNA omitted. This table lists some 390,000 distinct CDR3 sequences. Sequencing was carried out using blood T cells: a sorted CD56 or NKG2C T cell subset, CD4+ or CD8+ T cells, or bulk PBMC T cells (not recorded which). This TCR was sampled from a woman aged 45-59 years in good health. The chain has TRBV5-1 and TRBJ2-5; the TCRdb call, TRBD1, lacks DNA for checking. The CDR3 loop reads CASSSETGGWQETQYF. Variable domain in full (rest from reference TRBV5-1 and TRBJ2-5): KAGVTQTPRYLIKTRGQQVTLSCSPISGHRSVSWYQQTPGQGLQFLFEYFSETQRNKGNFPGRFSGRQFSNSRSEMNVSTLELGDSALYLCASSSETGGWQETQYFGPGTRLLVL.